One sample yielded the 15 T cell receptor beta chains listed below, sequenced in a study of blood T cell repertoires in COVID-19. The repertoire was sequenced with immunoSEQ multiplex PCR; TCRdb's copy has only in-frame clones and lacks some. The sample has approximately 150,000 clones, roughly four fifths seen once. Sequences were obtained from peripheral blood. The receptors were sampled from a human donor with acute or convalescent COVID-19. The donor label of this sample is uncertain.

The rearrangement links TRBV2 to TRBJ1-5; D is unclear. The ends were cut back, 7 bases at V and 7 bases at J, with 14 bases in the middle. This CDR3 is 13 amino acids long. Germline V gene sequence: CDR1 SNHLY, CDR2 FYNNEI. The CDR3 loop is CASTGGLNQPQHF. CDR3 nucleotides: TGTGCCAGCACGGGAGGATTAAACCAGCCCCAGCATTTT. The full variable domain, completed using reference TRBV2 and TRBJ1-5, is EPEVTQTPSHQVTQMGQEVILRCVPISNHLYFYWYRQILGQKVEFLVSFYNNEISEKSEIFDDQFSVERPDGSNFTLKIRSTKLEDSAMYFCASTGGLNQPQHFGDGTRLSIL.

The chain recombines TRBV9 with TRBJ1-1; D is possibly TRBD1 (6 bases). Looked up from germline, CDR1 is SGDLS and CDR2 is YYNGEE. This CDR3 region has 13 residues. Trimming pared 4 bases from V and 7 bases from J, leaving 14 bases between. The CDR3 sequence: CASSFIQGIEAFF. CDR3 sequence (DNA): TGTGCCAGCAGCTTTATACAGGGAATTGAAGCTTTCTTT. Drawing the rest from reference TRBV9 and TRBJ1-1, the complete variable domain is DSGVTQTPKHLITATGQRVTLRCSPRSGDLSVYWYQQSLDQGLQFLIQYYNGEERAKGNILERFSAQQFPDLHSELNLSSLELGDSALYFCASSFIQGIEAFFGQGTRLTVV.

The J gene is TRBJ1-1, the V gene TRBV18; TRBD1 aligns across 8 bases. J was trimmed by 0 bases and V by 3 bases; bases with no gene match: 6. Germline-derived CDR1 and CDR2 are KGHSH and LQKENI. The CDR3 contains 16 residues. DNA for the CDR3: TGTGCCAGCTCACCCGCGGACAGGGCGATGAACACTGAAGCTTTCTTT. It yields the protein CASSPADRAMNTEAFF.

The chain employs TRBV25-1 and TRBJ2-7; 7 positions agree with TRBD1. Trimming took 0 bases from V and 0 from J; bases not matched to a gene: 2. The CDR3 covers 15 residues. CDR1 MGHDK and CDR2 SYGVNS come from the germline V gene. CDR3 sequence reads: CASSEYGDSSYEQYF. DNA for the CDR3: TGTGCCAGCAGTGAATATGGGGACAGCTCCTACGAGCAGTACTTC.

This chain uses TRBV30 with TRBJ1-1; D remains ambiguous. The CDR3 is made up of 13 amino acids. Germline V gene data show CDR1 as GTSNPN and CDR2 as SVGIG (reference sequence). Between the trimmed V and J ends, which lost 5 bases and 1 base, there was a span of 11 bases. The CDR3 bases are TGTGCCTGGGCTCAGAACGAGAACACTGAAGCTTTCTTT. Its translation: CAWAQNENTEAFF.

The chain employs TRBV19 and TRBJ2-1, with 13 bases matching TRBD2. CDR1 is LNHDA, CDR2 SQIVND, per germline (reference sequence). This CDR3 spans 19 amino acids. Trimming at V came to 3 bases and at J to 6 bases, leaving 14 bases not matched to a gene. In nucleotides, the CDR3 is TGTGCCAGTAGTATTCGGAGTGGTACAACTAGCGGGGGGGCCAATGAGCAGTTCTTC. Translation: CASSIRSGTTSGGANEQFF. Combining the CDR3 with reference TRBV19 and TRBJ2-1 gives the whole variable domain DGGITQSPKYLFRKEGQNVTLSCEQNLNHDAMYWYRQDPGQGLRLIYYSQIVNDFQKGDIAEGYSVSREKKESFPLTVTSAQKNPTAFYLCASSIRSGTTSGGANEQFFGPGTRLTVL.

The CDR3 bases are TGTGCCAGCAGCTCTACTTCACGGGACAGGGCTGTCGAGCAGTACTTC. Amino acid sequence: CASSSTSRDRAVEQYF. The chain combines TRBV5-5 with TRBJ2-7; 9 bases fit TRBD1. With 3 bases clipped from V and 6 bases from J, the junction kept 13 bases outside the gene matches. Germline-derived CDR1 and CDR2 are SGHKS and YYEKEE (reference sequence). The CDR3 is 16 amino acids.

A few counts support this clone. The chain couples TRBV11-1 to TRBJ2-3; D is possibly TRBD2 (5 bases). CDR3 length equals 15 residues. The germline CDR1 and CDR2 sequences are SGHAT and FQDESV (reference sequence). Trimming shortened V by 3 bases and J by 4 bases, and 14 bases separated the two germline ends. The DNA of the CDR3 is TGTGCCAGCAGCTTTGACTATCCCGCATCAGATACGCAGTATTTT. This encodes CASSFDYPASDTQYF.

The chain employs TRBV18 and TRBJ2-5; TRBD1 matches 9 bases. The CDR3 length is 16 residues. V was pared by 1 base and J by 4 bases, with 7 bases of the junction left unmatched. Germline V gene data show CDR1 as KGHSH and CDR2 as LQKENI. The chain's CDR3 is CASSPQTGGFGETQYF. The DNA of the CDR3 is TGTGCCAGCTCACCACAGACAGGGGGGTTTGGAGAGACCCAGTACTTC.

The CDR3 region has the DNA TGTGCCTGGAGTGTTCCGGGAGTGAATGAAAAACTGTTTTTT. The encoded protein is CAWSVPGVNEKLFF. J is TRBJ1-4 and V is TRBV30; no reliable D call. Trimming stripped 0 bases from V and 5 bases from J, with 10 bases between. Germline V gene sequence: CDR1 GTSNPN, CDR2 SVGIG (reference sequence). CDR3 length: 14 amino acids.

The V call is TRBV3-1 (or the pseudogene TRBV3-2), the J call TRBJ2-5; no definite D call. The CDR3 runs 13 residues. Germline V gene sequence: CDR1 LGHDT, CDR2 YNNKEL (reference sequence). V was cut by 4 bases and J by 1 base, with 7 bases left in between. As DNA, the CDR3 is TGTGCCAGCAGCCCGCAGGTCCAAGAGACCCAGTACTTC. As protein: CASSPQVQETQYF.

The chain has TRBV4-2 and TRBJ2-3, with D maybe TRBD2 (6 bases). With 3 bases removed from V and 1 base from J, the gap between germline ends came to 11 bases. The germline V gene has CDR1 LGHNA and CDR2 YNFKEQ. This CDR3 contains 15 residues. For the CDR3, the DNA is TGTGCCAGCAGCCAGTTAGCGGTACGCACAGATACGCAGTATTTT. It translates to CASSQLAVRTDTQYF.

This clone has just one count. The chain carries TRBV5-1 and TRBJ2-3; 7 bases fit TRBD1. The CDR3 has 16 residues. Losses at the gene ends were 3 bases for V and 6 bases for J; bases not matched to a gene: 13. Germline V gives CDR1 SGHRS, CDR2 YFSETQ. The CDR3 spells CASSSASLYRGDTQYF. The CDR3, as DNA: TGCGCCAGCAGCTCCGCAAGCCTTTACAGGGGCGATACGCAGTATTTT.

The chain uses TRBV6-5 and TRBJ2-5; the D is unclear. Germline lookup yields CDR1 MNHEY and CDR2 SVGAGI. CDR3 length: 13 amino acids. V was pared by 1 base and J by 4 bases, with 7 bases between. CDR3 protein: CASSYWPSETQYF. The CDR3 coding sequence is TGTGCCAGCAGTTACTGGCCCTCAGAGACCCAGTACTTC.

V usage is TRBV5-6 and J usage is TRBJ1-2, with 7 bases fitting TRBD1. The CDR3 totals 12 residues. With 3 bases clipped from V and 8 bases from J, the junction kept 4 bases outside the gene matches. Germline CDR1 reads SGHDT; CDR2 reads YYEEEE. This chain's CDR3 is CASSWGTEGYTF. The DNA for the CDR3 is TGTGCCAGCAGCTGGGGGACAGAGGGCTACACCTTC.